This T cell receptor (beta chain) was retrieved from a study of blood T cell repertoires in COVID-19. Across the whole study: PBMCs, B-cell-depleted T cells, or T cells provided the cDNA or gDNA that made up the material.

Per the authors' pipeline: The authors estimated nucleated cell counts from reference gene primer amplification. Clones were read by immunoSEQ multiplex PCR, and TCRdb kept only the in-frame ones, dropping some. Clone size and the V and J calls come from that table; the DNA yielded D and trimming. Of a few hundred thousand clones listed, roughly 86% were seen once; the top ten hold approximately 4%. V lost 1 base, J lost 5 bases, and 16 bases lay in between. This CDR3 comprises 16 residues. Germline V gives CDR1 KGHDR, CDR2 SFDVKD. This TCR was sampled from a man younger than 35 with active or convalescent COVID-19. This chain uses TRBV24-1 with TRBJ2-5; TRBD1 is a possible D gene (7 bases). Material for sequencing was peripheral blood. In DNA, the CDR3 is TGTGCCACCAGTGATTTAGGAGGGGGCGCGGGGGAGACCCAGTACTTC. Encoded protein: CATSDLGGGAGETQYF.